These T cell receptor beta chains were read from a single sample in a study of long-term antiretroviral therapy in people with HIV. Sequencing used immunoSEQ multiplex PCR; TCRdb keeps in-frame clones, though not all of them. The sample holds tens of thousands of clones, around 94% seen once. The input for sequencing was unsorted PBMCs, taken 4.1 years after starting antiretroviral therapy. The origin of the receptors is a woman in her fifties or sixties with HIV. The CDR3 runs from the conserved cysteine through the conserved F or W. Each record gives: clone size, J gene, V gene, D gene, CDR3 DNA, CDR3 protein. The D gene is left open where the match is weak. Only some rows state a clone size, as once, few, many or a class for expanded clones.

- TRBJ2-2 TRBV5-4 - TGTGCCAGCAGGGATGGAGTGCCGGTTAACACCGGGGAGCTGTTTTTT CASRDGVPVNTGELFF
- TRBJ1-5 TRBV4-1 TRBD1 TGCGCCAGCAGCCAAACCCACGGGACAGGCCTTGGTGGCAATCAGCCCCAGCATTTT CASSQTHGTGLGGNQPQHF
- TRBJ1-1 TRBV28 - TGTGCCAGCAGTTTTCGGAAGGGAGGTTACACTGAAGCTTTCTTT CASSFRKGGYTEAFF
- TRBJ2-7 TRBV5-1 TRBD2 TGCGCCAGCAGCTTGGCCGGCGGGGGGGCCACCTACGAGCAGTACTTC CASSLAGGGATYEQYF
- TRBJ2-7 TRBV4-3 - TGCGCCAGCAGCGCCGGGTCGGGGGCCGCCTACGAGCAGTACTTC CASSAGSGAAYEQYF
few TRBJ2-1 TRBV19 TRBD2 TGTGCCAGTAGTGATGACGGCGGGGGGGCCGTAACTGAGCAGTTCTTC CASSDDGGGAVTEQFF
few TRBJ1-1 TRBV7-2 - TGTGCCAGCAGCCCGTGGGGGGCGAACACTGAAGCTTTCTTT CASSPWGANTEAFF
few TRBJ2-5 TRBV7-6 - TGTGCCAGCAGCTTACGATTTGGCCGACAAGAGACCCAGTACTTC CASSLRFGRQETQYF
- TRBJ2-7 TRBV29-1 TRBD1 TGCAGCGTGGGAGAGACAGGGGCCTACGAGCAGTACTTC CSVGETGAYEQYF
- TRBJ1-5 TRBV30 TRBD1 TGTGCCTGGAGTGCGGACAGGGGATATAGCAATCAGCCCCAGCATTTT CAWSADRGYSNQPQHF
- TRBJ2-3 TRBV9 - TGTGCCAGCAGCGTTGGGGGGGCAGCCGCGTCCCCCGATACGCAGTATTTT CASSVGGAAASPDTQYF
- TRBJ1-5 TRBV10-2 - TGCGCCAGCTCTGACACCTCTAATCAGCCCCAGCATTTT CASSDTSNQPQHF
- TRBJ2-1 TRBV27 TRBD1 TGTGCCAGCTCCCGGGACAGCCTTGGCACGGAGTACAATGAGCAGTTCTTC CASSRDSLGTEYNEQFF
- TRBJ2-7 TRBV10-2 TRBD1 TGCGCCAGCAGGGGGGGACAGGGTCACAAGTACTTC CASRGGQGHKYF
- TRBJ1-1 TRBV19 - TGTGCCAGTAGTAGCATTCAAGCAGGGGAGAACACTGAAGCTTTCTTT CASSSIQAGENTEAFF
- TRBJ2-7 TRBV7-2 - TGTGCCAGCAGCTCGGACGTTATTCGGTACTTC CASSSDVIRYF
- TRBJ2-1 TRBV4-2 - TGTGCCAGCAGCCAAGAGGAAGGTGAGCAGTTCTTC CASSQEEGEQFF
- TRBJ1-2 TRBV11-2 - TGTGCCAGCAGCTTAGACGCAGGAGGGTACTATGGCTACACCTTC CASSLDAGGYYGYTF
- TRBJ1-1 TRBV5-4 - TGTGCCAGCAGCTCGGCCGCTCAACGTGAAGCTTTCTTT CASSSAAQREAFF
- TRBJ1-5 TRBV5-8 - TGTGCCAGCAGCCGTCGGGGTTTTGAGCAGCCCCAGCATTTT CASSRRGFEQPQHF